This is a list of T cell receptor beta chains from one sample in a study of blood T cell repertoires in COVID-19. Some clones are missing from TCRdb's copy, which holds only in-frame ones; the method was immunoSEQ multiplex PCR. The sample has 300,000 or so clones; approximately 90% are singletons. The sequencing sample was made of peripheral blood. Every receptor here comes from a woman in her thirties or forties with acute or convalescent COVID-19. Each CDR3 is given with its conserved first and last residue. D genes are given only for firm matches. The size entry is marked missing in some rows and otherwise reads once, few, many or a size class.

d_call j_call v_call clone_size cdr3_aa cdr3_nt
. TRBJ2-4 TRBV5-8 once CASSPRRQIAKNIQYF TGTGCCAGCAGCCCCAGGCGACAGATAGCCAAAAACATTCAGTACTTC
. TRBJ2-2 TRBV5-1 . CASSPGGARGGELFF TGCGCCAGCAGCCCGGGGGGCGCCCGGGGAGGGGAGCTGTTTTTT
. TRBJ1-1 TRBV6-1 . CASSEFYPAGHTEAFF TGTGCCAGCAGTGAATTTTACCCCGCGGGCCACACTGAAGCTTTCTTT
TRBD2 TRBJ2-2 TRBV2 . CASSDGGGPVGELFF TGTGCCAGCAGTGACGGCGGGGGGCCGGTCGGGGAGCTGTTTTTT
. TRBJ1-1 TRBV10-3 . CATRQDTEAFF TGTGCCACCCGACAGGACACTGAAGCTTTCTTT
TRBD1 TRBJ1-2 TRBV4-1 . CASSQDGQVTF TGCGCCAGCAGCCAAGATGGACAGGTAACCTTC
. TRBJ1-4 TRBV5-1 . CASSLGRANEKLFF TGCGCCAGCAGCTTGGGCAGGGCGAATGAAAAACTGTTTTTT
TRBD1 TRBJ1-1 TRBV6-1 . CASSDRQGLSQAFF TGTGCCAGCAGTGACCGACAGGGCCTGAGCCAGGCTTTCTTT
. TRBJ2-5 TRBV27 . CASSSPEKTQYF TGTGCCAGCAGTTCGCCTGAGAAGACCCAGTACTTC
TRBD2 TRBJ2-5 TRBV3-1/TRBV3-2 . CASSLTSGGSQETQYF TGTGCCAGCAGCCTCACTAGCGGGGGCTCTCAAGAGACCCAGTACTTC
TRBD1 TRBJ1-1 TRBV28 . CASIGTALNTEAFF TGTGCCAGCATAGGGACAGCCTTGAACACTGAAGCTTTCTTT
TRBD1 TRBJ2-5 TRBV13 . CASSLGGGKTQYF TGTGCCAGCAGCTTAGGAGGGGGCAAGACCCAGTACTTC
TRBD1 TRBJ2-1 TRBV27 . CASSNILGQGAYNEQFF TGTGCCAGCAGCAACATTCTTGGACAGGGGGCCTACAATGAGCAGTTCTTC
. TRBJ1-5 TRBV13 . CASSLGTSSQPQHF TGTGCCAGCAGCTTAGGGACATCTTCTCAGCCCCAGCATTTT
. TRBJ1-5 TRBV2 . CASSERSRGGQPQHF TGTGCCAGCAGTGAACGGAGCAGGGGCGGTCAGCCCCAGCATTTT
TRBD1 TRBJ2-3 TRBV7-8 . CASSSIRDRPSRADTQYF TGTGCCAGCAGCTCTATCCGGGACAGGCCCTCGCGGGCAGATACGCAGTATTTT
TRBD1 TRBJ1-2 TRBV5-6 . CASSGGQGYGYTF TGTGCCAGCAGCGGGGGACAGGGGTATGGCTACACCTTC
. TRBJ1-3 TRBV20-1 . CSASHSGNTIYF TGCAGTGCTAGTCATTCTGGAAACACCATATATTTT
. TRBJ2-1 TRBV6-5 . CASSDARVAEQFF TGTGCCAGCTCCGACGCCAGGGTCGCAGAGCAGTTCTTC
TRBD1 TRBJ1-2 TRBV30 . CAWNRGDYGYTF TGTGCCTGGAACAGGGGCGACTATGGCTACACCTTC
TRBD1 TRBJ2-3 TRBV19 . CASQKTGSSTDTQYF TGTGCCAGCCAAAAGACAGGGTCTAGCACAGATACGCAGTATTTT
TRBD1 TRBJ1-1 TRBV15 . CATTGDTEAFF TGTGCCACGACAGGGGACACTGAAGCTTTCTTT
. TRBJ1-1 TRBV9 . CASSPPGGGRVAEAFF TGTGCCAGCAGCCCCCCGGGTGGGGGCAGGGTGGCTGAAGCTTTCTTT
TRBD2 TRBJ2-2 TRBV2 . CASIIPRGANTGELFF TGTGCCAGCATCATACCCCGGGGGGCGAACACCGGGGAGCTGTTTTTT
. TRBJ1-1 TRBV6-5 . CASSYLSRGDTEAFF TGTGCCAGCAGCTATCTCTCGCGGGGGGACACTGAAGCTTTCTTT
TRBD1 TRBJ1-2 TRBV5-8 . CASTYQGADGYTF TGTGCCAGCACATATCAGGGGGCGGATGGCTACACCTTC
. TRBJ1-2 TRBV18 . CASSPRGYYGYTF TGTGCCAGCTCACCAAGGGGGTACTATGGCTACACCTTC
. TRBJ1-4 TRBV19 . CASSTTAGDEKLFF TGTGCCAGTAGTACGACAGCGGGGGATGAAAAACTGTTTTTT
. TRBJ2-2 TRBV7-8 . CASSLVSQQGRAGELFF TGTGCCAGCAGCTTAGTGAGCCAGCAGGGTAGGGCCGGGGAGCTGTTTTTT